The 28 T cell receptor beta chains listed next were all sequenced from one sample in a study of shared clonotypes between healthy human individuals (dated by TCRdb to the early 2020s). Libraries were prepared through the immunoSEQ multiplex PCR assay. TCRdb's version of the immuneACCESS table is confined to in-frame rearrangements and falls short of the full clone set. An unresolved V gene accounts for under half of the shortfall where checked; the remainder is of unknown origin. Present in this sample are some 1.1 million clones, approximately 75% of which were seen just once. 0.89% of the sample belongs to the ten largest clones. The source material was memory CD4+ T cells from PBMCs. In the paper's terms, the cell subset or site label means: CD45RA-negative fraction. The receptors derive from a man between 18 and 35 years old in good health. Some clones in this sample may be carry-over from other donors' samples.

In regard to this clone: A far larger clone differs by one base, so this is likely a read error. The genes are TRBV2 and TRBJ2-2, with TRBD1 matching over 8 bases. V was pared by 8 bases and J by 4 bases, with 12 bases of the junction left unmatched. This CDR3 is built from 16 residues. The germline V gene has CDR1 SNHLY and CDR2 FYNNEI. CDR3: CASSETGVGLTGELFF. In DNA, the CDR3 is TGTGCCAGCTCCGAGACAGGGGTCGGTCTCACCGGGGAGCTGTTTTTT.

This chain uses TRBV11-2 with TRBJ2-7; D remains ambiguous. Germline CDR1 reads SGHAT; CDR2 reads FQNNGV. V shed 4 bases and J shed 5 bases, with 3 bases lying between them. The CDR3 extends over 10 amino acids. In nucleotides, the CDR3 is TGTGCCAGCAGCTATCACGAGCAGTACTTC. It encodes CASSYHEQYF.

About this clone: Since the CDR3 does not end with the conserved phenylalanine or tryptophan, this likely comes from a read error. V is TRBV10-3 and J is TRBJ2-3; D may match TRBD1 or TRBD2 (6 bases each). The CDR3 has 14 amino acids. Germline V gene data show CDR1 as ENHRY and CDR2 as SYGVKD. V was trimmed by 4 bases and J by 5 bases, leaving 13 bases between them. The CDR3 nucleotides are TGTGCCATCAGTGGGGGGGCTAGTGGAGATACGCAGTATCTT. Its translation: CAISGGASGDTQYL.

The DNA for the CDR3 is TGTGCCACCAGCAGACCGGACTGGACGTACACGTACTTC. This translates into CATSRPDWTYTYF. The chain uses TRBV15 and TRBJ2-4; a weak D match, TRBD2 (5 bases). The CDR3 totals 13 residues. The germline V and J ends were trimmed by 2 bases and 15 bases, with 17 bases remaining between them. Germline-derived CDR1 and CDR2 are LNHNV and YYDKDF (reference sequence). Full variable domain (missing parts from reference TRBV15 and TRBJ2-4): DAMVIQNPRYQVTQFGKPVTLSCSQTLNHNVMYWYQQKSSQAPKLLFHYYDKDFNNEADTPDNFQSRRPNTSFCFLDIRSPGLGDTAMYLCATSRPDWTYTYFGAGTRLSVL.

The chain is built from TRBV7-3 and TRBJ1-1, with unresolved D. CDR3 size: 13 residues. The germline V and J ends were trimmed by 0 bases and 9 bases, with 11 bases remaining between them. Germline V gene lookup returns CDR1 SGHTA and CDR2 FQGTGA. CDR3 coding DNA: TGTGCCAGCAGCTTAACGGGAACAGCAAAAGCTTTCTTT. Translation gives CASSLTGTAKAFF.

V gene TRBV7-2 combines with J gene TRBJ1-1; the D gene is possibly TRBD1 (6 bases). Germline V gene data show CDR1 as SGHTA and CDR2 as FQGNSA. The CDR3 contains 12 residues. V gave up 6 bases and J gave up 10 bases, with 15 bases separating them. CDR3 amino acids: CASSQQGWGAFF. CDR3 nucleotide sequence: TGTGCCAGCAGTCAACAGGGTTGGGGAGCTTTCTTT.

The V and J genes are TRBV5-8 and TRBJ1-5, with a weak D call TRBD1 (5 bases). Trimming took 3 bases from V and 3 from J, leaving 10 bases between them. The CDR3 loop spans 14 amino acids. Germline V gene sequence: CDR1 SGHTS, CDR2 YDEGEE. The CDR3 coding sequence is TGTGCCAGCAGCTCGGGACGGAACAATCAGCCCCAGCATTTT. Its protein product is CASSSGRNNQPQHF.

V is TRBV7-3 and J is TRBJ2-1, with D tentatively TRBD2 (5 bases). Trimming took 5 bases from V and 0 from J, leaving 11 bases between them. CDR1 and CDR2 (germline): SGHTA, FQGTGA. This CDR3 comprises 15 residues. The CDR3 spells CASSNSESSYNEQFF. The CDR3 nucleotides read TGTGCCAGCAGCAATAGCGAAAGCTCCTACAATGAGCAGTTCTTC.

The rearrangement uses TRBV28 and TRBJ1-5, with D maybe TRBD1 (6 bases). V lost 6 bases and J 4 bases, leaving 13 bases between the germline ends. The CDR3 spans 14 residues. CDR1 and CDR2 (germline): MDHEN, SYDVKM. CDR3 sequence: CASRAGTKNQPQHF. The CDR3 DNA follows: TGTGCCAGCAGAGCCGGGACAAAGAATCAGCCCCAGCATTTT. Full variable domain (remainder filled in from reference TRBV28 and TRBJ1-5): DVKVTQSSRYLVKRTGEKVFLECVQDMDHENMFWYRQDPGLGLRLIYFSYDVKMKEKGDIPEGYSVSREKKERFSLILESASTNQTSMYLCASRAGTKNQPQHFGDGTRLSIL.

This rearrangement joins TRBV7-9 to TRBJ1-4, with unresolved D. Germline loops: CDR1 SEHNR, CDR2 FQNEAQ (reference sequence). Trimming pared 6 bases from V and 4 bases from J, leaving 15 bases between. The CDR3 sequence is 15 residues long. CDR3 region: CASSNLGEGNEKLFF. In nucleotides, the CDR3 is TGTGCCAGCAGTAACCTCGGGGAGGGTAATGAAAAACTGTTTTTT.

This clone turned up a few times. V gene TRBV6-1 combines with J gene TRBJ2-2; 8 bases line up with TRBD2. The CDR3 contains 14 residues. From germline, CDR1 is MNHNS and CDR2 SASEGT. The trim removed 6 bases at V and 2 bases at J, leaving 2 bases unmatched. The CDR3 DNA reads as TGTGCCAGCAGGGGACTAGTAAACACCGGGGAGCTGTTTTTT. This codes for CASRGLVNTGELFF.

The chain joins TRBV11-3 to TRBJ2-7; 9 bases fit TRBD1. CDR1 and CDR2 from the germline V gene are SGHNT and YENEEA. Unmatched junction bases numbered 5, after V lost 3 bases and J lost 5 bases. The CDR3 totals 14 residues. The CDR3 is CASSFRTGVHEQYF. The CDR3 nucleotides read TGTGCCAGCAGCTTTCGGACAGGGGTCCACGAGCAGTACTTC.

Turning to this clone: A much larger clonotype is one base distant, so this may be a read error. This chain connects TRBV6-5 to TRBJ2-3; 14 bases are shared with TRBD2. This CDR3 contains 15 residues. V lost 5 bases to trimming and J lost 4 bases; unmatched junction nucleotides: 2. Germline-derived CDR1 and CDR2 are MNHEY and SVGAGI. Here the CDR3 reads CASSGLAGGPDTQYF. The CDR3 coding sequence is TGTGCCAGCAGTGGACTAGCGGGAGGACCAGATACGCAGTATTTT.

The rearrangement uses TRBV2 and TRBJ2-7, with D unclear. The CDR3 spans 10 residues. Germline V gives CDR1 SNHLY, CDR2 FYNNEI. The V end was cut by 6 bases, the J end by 4 bases, with 4 bases between. CDR3 sequence reads: CASRTYEQYF. Here the CDR3 DNA reads TGTGCCAGCAGGACTTACGAGCAGTACTTC. Based on the CDR3 plus reference TRBV2 and TRBJ2-7, the full variable domain is EPEVTQTPSHQVTQMGQEVILRCVPISNHLYFYWYRQILGQKVEFLVSFYNNEISEKSEIFDDQFSVERPDGSNFTLKIRSTKLEDSAMYFCASRTYEQYFGPGTRLTVT.

The gene calls are TRBV6-5 and TRBJ1-2; D is unresolved. The CDR3 covers 14 residues. Germline V lookup: CDR1 MNHEY, CDR2 SVGAGI. V was clipped by 3 bases and J by 0 bases, with 8 bases between them. The CDR3, as DNA: TGTGCCAGCAGTTATGACACCACTAACTATGGCTACACCTTC. Translated: CASSYDTTNYGYTF.

The chain carries TRBV7-2 and TRBJ2-5, with D tentatively TRBD2 (6 bases). Germline V gene data show CDR1 as SGHTA and CDR2 as FQGNSA. V lost 0 bases to trimming and J lost 4 bases, with 15 bases between them. This CDR3 is 16 amino acids long. CDR3 protein: CASSLAPGLNGETQYF. The DNA for the CDR3 is TGTGCCAGCAGCTTAGCCCCGGGACTCAACGGAGAGACCCAGTACTTC.

This clone is a singleton in its sample. The J gene is TRBJ2-2, the V gene TRBV11-2; either TRBD1 or TRBD2 may fit D (6 bases each). V lost 6 bases to trimming and J lost 4 bases, with 18 bases between them. CDR1 and CDR2 (germline): SGHAT, FQNNGV. This CDR3 comprises 16 residues. The CDR3 sequence is CASSSLGGASTGELFF. The CDR3 DNA sequence: TGTGCCAGCAGTTCGCTCGGGGGCGCAAGCACCGGGGAGCTGTTTTTT.

V is TRBV28 and J is TRBJ2-1, with D uncertain. From germline, CDR1 is MDHEN and CDR2 SYDVKM. V lost 5 bases to trimming and J lost 12 bases, with 17 bases between them. The CDR3 covers 13 residues. CDR3 nucleotides: TGTGCCAGCAGTGTACGGAATCGGGTAATGCAGTTCTTC. Protein: CASSVRNRVMQFF. Based on the CDR3 plus reference TRBV28 and TRBJ2-1, the full variable domain is DVKVTQSSRYLVKRTGEKVFLECVQDMDHENMFWYRQDPGLGLRLIYFSYDVKMKEKGDIPEGYSVSREKKERFSLILESASTNQTSMYLCASSVRNRVMQFFGPGTRLTVL.

The chain links TRBV28 to TRBJ1-5; D is ambiguous. The CDR3 consists of 13 residues. Trimming shortened V by 8 bases and J by 14 bases, and 22 bases separated the two germline ends. Germline CDR1 MDHEN, CDR2 SYDVKM. This CDR3 is CASLPTAQTKEHF. DNA for the CDR3: TGTGCCAGCCTACCCACCGCCCAGACAAAGGAGCATTTT.

The chain joins TRBV10-3 to TRBJ2-7; 12 positions agree with TRBD1. The CDR3 contains 15 residues. CDR1 is ENHRY, CDR2 SYGVKD, per germline. V trimming: 1 base; J trimming: 5 bases; junction bases outside the gene matches: 3. CDR3 sequence: CAISEWGQGAHEQYF. The CDR3 DNA follows: TGTGCCATCAGTGAGTGGGGACAGGGGGCACACGAGCAGTACTTC.

The rearrangement uses TRBV19 and TRBJ2-1, with a tentative D call TRBD2 (7 bases). The CDR3 sequence is 15 residues long. V was shortened by 3 bases and J by 2 bases, with 11 bases between the two germline ends. Germline-derived CDR1 and CDR2 are LNHDA and SQIVND (reference sequence). The CDR3 DNA is TGTGCCAGTAGTATTGGGGGGGCTACCTACAATGAGCAGTTCTTC. It yields the protein CASSIGGATYNEQFF.

This chain joins TRBV5-4 and TRBJ1-1; possible D gene TRBD1, 6 bases. CDR1 and CDR2 (germline): SGHNT, YYREEE (reference sequence). The V end lost 1 base, the J end lost 0 bases, and 10 bases lay between the germline ends. The CDR3 sequence is 15 residues long. The CDR3, as DNA: TGTGCCAGCAGCTTGAGGGGGGTGGTGAACACTGAAGCTTTCTTT. Translation: CASSLRGVVNTEAFF. Complete variable domain (other parts from reference TRBV5-4 and TRBJ1-1): ETGVTQSPTHLIKTRGQQVTLRCSSQSGHNTVSWYQQALGQGPQFIFQYYREEENGRGNFPPRFSGLQFPNYSSELNVNALELDDSALYLCASSLRGVVNTEAFFGQGTRLTVV.

This rearrangement joins TRBV5-4 to TRBJ2-4; 11 bases fit TRBD2. Germline V gene lookup returns CDR1 SGHNT and CDR2 YYREEE (reference sequence). The CDR3 consists of 17 residues. The V gene end was trimmed by 4 bases and the J gene end by 8 bases; junction bases not matched to a gene: 14. The CDR3 is CASSPKLLAGGRDIQYF. CDR3 sequence (DNA): TGTGCCAGCAGCCCTAAATTATTAGCGGGAGGGAGGGACATTCAGTACTTC. The entire variable domain, with the rest obtained from reference TRBV5-4 and TRBJ2-4, is as follows: ETGVTQSPTHLIKTRGQQVTLRCSSQSGHNTVSWYQQALGQGPQFIFQYYREEENGRGNFPPRFSGLQFPNYSSELNVNALELDDSALYLCASSPKLLAGGRDIQYFGAGTRLSVL.

The chain links TRBV16 to TRBJ2-4; no firm D call. The CDR3 consists of 14 residues. Trimming left V 4 bases short and J 2 bases short, with 9 bases between. Germline V lookup: CDR1 KGHSY, CDR2 FQNENV. CDR3 coding DNA: TGTGCCAGCAGCCCATCCAACCCCAAAAACATTCAGTACTTC. Translation gives CASSPSNPKNIQYF.

J is TRBJ2-2 and V is TRBV7-3; D not certain. Trimming took off 5 bases at V and 3 bases at J, with 10 bases between the two ends. CDR3 length: 14 amino acids. Germline V gene data show CDR1 as SGHTA and CDR2 as FQGTGA. For the CDR3, the DNA is TGTGCCAGCAGCCCCCCCTTGTACACCGGGGAGCTGTTTTTT. This sequence encodes CASSPPLYTGELFF.

This clone appeared many times. The gene calls are TRBV2 and TRBJ1-5, with TRBD1 matching over 8 bases. The CDR3 extends over 13 amino acids. CDR1 and CDR2 (germline): SNHLY, FYNNEI. V trimming: 3 bases; J trimming: 5 bases; junction bases outside the gene matches: 0. The CDR3 DNA sequence: TGTGCCAGCAGTGAGGGACAGGATCAGCCCCAGCATTTT. Translation: CASSEGQDQPQHF.

The rearrangement joins TRBV11-3 to TRBJ2-2; no clear D gene. The V gene's germline CDR1 is SGHNT and CDR2 YENEEA. The germline V and J ends were trimmed by 5 bases and 4 bases, with 5 bases remaining between them. CDR3 length: 12 residues. The CDR3 sequence is CASSQLTGELFF. The CDR3, as DNA: TGTGCCAGCAGCCAACTCACCGGGGAGCTGTTTTTT. The whole variable domain, remainder taken from reference TRBV11-3 and TRBJ2-2, is EAGVVQSPRYKIIEKKQPVAFWCNPISGHNTLYWYLQNLGQGPELLIRYENEEAVDDSQLPKDRFSAERLKGVDSTLKIQPAELGDSAVYLCASSQLTGELFFGEGSRLTVL.

The J gene is TRBJ2-3, the V gene TRBV5-1; D ambiguous. Germline CDR1 SGHRS, CDR2 YFSETQ. Trimming took 4 bases from V and 2 from J, leaving 8 bases between them. The length of the CDR3 is 13 residues. Here the CDR3 reads CASSPENTDTQYF. The CDR3 bases are TGCGCCAGCAGCCCAGAGAACACAGATACGCAGTATTTT. Drawing the rest from reference TRBV5-1 and TRBJ2-3, the complete variable domain is KAGVTQTPRYLIKTRGQQVTLSCSPISGHRSVSWYQQTPGQGLQFLFEYFSETQRNKGNFPGRFSGRQFSNSRSEMNVSTLELGDSALYLCASSPENTDTQYFGPGTRLTVL.